This entry lists 31 T cell receptor beta chains sequenced from one sample in a study of T-cell memory formation after mild COVID-19. TCRdb reanalysed the 5' RACE reads using MiXCR and keeps one entry per CDR3 protein. The sample carries under 50,000 distinct CDR3 sequences, about a tenth recorded once. The sequencing input was PBMCs or a T cell subset sorted from them (not recorded which). The source of these receptors is an adult woman who had mild COVID-19 (a few samples of this study predate the infection). Cell type and time point are not known.

This clonotype was seen a few times. The chain's CDR3 is CASSPPRQGGTYEQYF. CDR3 sequence (DNA): TGTGCCAGCTCACCACCGAGGCAGGGAGGAACCTACGAGCAGTACTTC. The V and J genes are TRBV18 and TRBJ2-7; a possible D gene is TRBD2 (6 bases). CDR3 size: 16 residues. Trimming shortened V by 0 bases and J by 2 bases, and 14 bases separated the two germline ends. Germline CDR1 is KGHSH and CDR2 is LQKENI.

The genes are TRBV6-2 or TRBV6-3 and TRBJ2-7, with TRBD2 matching 11 bases. This CDR3 has 15 residues. V shed 6 bases and J 3 bases; nucleotides not matched to a gene: 7. The germline gives CDR1 MNHEY, CDR2 SVGEGT. CDR3 in DNA: TGTGCCAGCAGCGAACTGGGACTAGCGGTCTACGAGCAGTACTTC. Translating it yields CASSELGLAVYEQYF.

The sample holds a few counts of this clonotype. This sequence joins TRBV7-3 and TRBJ2-7, with 10 positions matching TRBD1. The V and J ends lost 1 base and 7 bases, in that order; junction bases with no gene match: 19. The CDR3 is 19 residues long. Per the germline V gene, CDR1 is SGHTA and CDR2 is FQGTGA. The CDR3 here is CASSLIGWTRDRGGMEQYF. CDR3 DNA: TGTGCCAGCAGCTTAATCGGTTGGACCCGGGACAGGGGAGGCATGGAGCAGTACTTC.

J is TRBJ1-2 and V is TRBV7-9; D gene uncertain. The V and J ends lost 0 bases and 8 bases respectively, with 25 bases between them. CDR1 and CDR2 (germline): SEHNR, FQNEAQ (reference sequence). The CDR3 consists of 18 residues. The CDR3 sequence: CASSLALGQGPERKGYTF. As DNA, the CDR3 is TGTGCCAGCAGCTTAGCCCTCGGCCAAGGTCCCGAAAGGAAAGGCTACACCTTC. Full variable domain (missing parts from reference TRBV7-9 and TRBJ1-2): DTGVSQNPRHKITKRGQNVTFRCDPISEHNRLYWYRQTLGQGPEFLTYFQNEAQLEKSRLLSDRFSAERPKGSFSTLEIQRTEQGDSAMYLCASSLALGQGPERKGYTFGSGTRLTVV.

This chain uses TRBV30 with TRBJ1-5; tentatively, D is TRBD1 (6 bases). The V gene's germline CDR1 is GTSNPN and CDR2 SVGIG (reference sequence). The ends were cut back, 2 bases at V and 5 bases at J, with 10 bases in the middle. The CDR3 runs 13 residues. The CDR3 coding sequence is TGTGCCTGGAGTAGGGGGATCGATCAGCCCCAGCATTTT. Its protein product is CAWSRGIDQPQHF.

The chain carries TRBV6-6 and TRBJ2-7, with 9 bases that match TRBD2. The CDR3 has 15 amino acids. Looked up from germline, CDR1 is MNHNY and CDR2 is SVGAGI (reference sequence). V lost 5 bases and J lost 3; bases outside the gene matches: 8. CDR3 nucleotide sequence: TGTGCCAGCAGTGGGCTAGCGGGATTCTACTACGAGCAGTACTTC. Its translation is CASSGLAGFYYEQYF.

The rearrangement links TRBV4-2 to TRBJ2-3; no reliable D call. Trimming shortened V by 0 bases and J by 4 bases, and 5 bases separated the two germline ends. The CDR3 runs 13 residues. In germline, CDR1 is LGHNA, CDR2 YNFKEQ. CDR3 in DNA: TGTGCCAGCAGCCAAGAGACGCCAGATACGCAGTATTTT. Protein sequence: CASSQETPDTQYF.

Ten or more counts support this clonotype. The V gene is TRBV20-1, the J gene TRBJ1-4, with D possibly being TRBD1 (5 bases). CDR3 size: 14 residues. V lost 0 bases to trimming and J lost 5 bases, with 10 bases between them. Germline CDR1 DFQATT, CDR2 SNEGSKA (reference sequence). CDR3 sequence (DNA): TGCAGTGCTAGAGATTACACAGGCAATGAAAAACTGTTTTTT. Translated, it gives CSARDYTGNEKLFF.

This chain joins TRBV6-2 or TRBV6-3 and TRBJ2-5; TRBD2 agrees at 9 bases. Germline assignment: CDR1 MNHEY and CDR2 SVGEGT. The trim removed 4 bases at V and 5 bases at J, leaving 11 bases unmatched. The CDR3 sequence is 16 residues long. Here the CDR3 reads CASSLGLSGGGETQYF. DNA for the CDR3: TGTGCCAGCAGTTTGGGCCTTAGCGGGGGTGGGGAGACCCAGTACTTC.

This clonotype was seen many times. The chain employs TRBV5-1 and TRBJ2-1; 8 bases fit TRBD2. J was trimmed by 4 bases and V by 4 bases; bases with no gene match: 10. The germline CDR1 and CDR2 sequences are SGHRS and YFSETQ. The CDR3 contains 16 residues. The chain's CDR3 is CASSPTSSGPYNEQFF. The CDR3 DNA is TGCGCCAGCAGCCCAACCTCTAGCGGGCCTTACAATGAGCAGTTCTTC.

Many counts were recorded for this clonotype. This chain joins TRBV30 and TRBJ1-5, with D perhaps TRBD1 (5 bases). The ends were cut back, 0 bases at V and 2 bases at J, with 5 bases in the middle. There are 13 residues in the CDR3. Germline V gene sequence: CDR1 GTSNPN, CDR2 SVGIG (reference sequence). CDR3 in amino acids: CAWSVQGNQPQHF. CDR3 sequence (DNA): TGTGCCTGGAGTGTACAGGGCAATCAGCCCCAGCATTTT. The full variable domain, completed using reference TRBV30 and TRBJ1-5, is SQTIHQWPATLVQPVGSPLSLECTVEGTSNPNLYWYRQAAGRGLQLLFYSVGIGQISSEVPQNLSASRPQDRQFILSSKKLLLSDSGFYLCAWSVQGNQPQHFGDGTRLSIL.

V usage is TRBV15 and J usage is TRBJ1-4; D gene ambiguous. The CDR3 is 16 amino acids. Germline CDR1 reads LNHNV; CDR2 reads YYDKDF (reference sequence). V was pared by 5 bases and J by 8 bases, with 21 bases between. CDR3 sequence (DNA): TGTGCCACCAGCCCATGGACGAGCCGGAGAAGCGAAAAACTGTTTTTT. As protein: CATSPWTSRRSEKLFF.

The chain carries TRBV27 and TRBJ2-7; D assignment may be TRBD1 or TRBD2 (7 bases each). CDR1 is MNHEY, CDR2 SMNVEV, per germline (reference sequence). Trimming took 4 bases from V and 10 from J, leaving 23 bases between them. This CDR3 is built from 15 residues. The CDR3 protein is CASSSPSQRDRAQYF. As DNA, the CDR3 is TGTGCCAGCAGTTCACCCTCGCAGCGGGACAGAGCCCAGTACTTC.

This clonotype has a handful of counts. The V and J genes are TRBV30 and TRBJ2-3, with D perhaps matching TRBD2 (7 bases). Germline-derived CDR1 and CDR2 are GTSNPN and SVGIG (reference sequence). This CDR3 region has 15 residues. Trimming pared 5 bases from V and 0 bases from J, leaving 15 bases between. This CDR3 reads CAWRRGRGSTDTQYF. The CDR3 DNA follows: TGTGCCTGGCGGCGGGGGCGGGGGAGCACAGATACGCAGTATTTT.

CDR3 coding DNA: TGCAGCGCTGGTGCGGCTTTGGACAGGGCAGCCCAGCATTTT. It is translated as CSAGAALDRAAQHF. The rearrangement joins TRBV29-1 to TRBJ1-5, with 8 bases that match TRBD1. The CDR3 contains 14 residues. V trimming: 7 bases; J trimming: 11 bases; junction bases outside the gene matches: 16. Germline CDR1 reads SQVTM; CDR2 reads ANQGSEA.

This clonotype has a single count. Compared with germline, one end of the junction differs, possibly owing to a read error. The V call is TRBV2, the J call TRBJ1-6; TRBD1 is a possible D gene (6 bases). The length of the CDR3 is 15 residues. Germline values: CDR1 SNHLY, CDR2 FYNNEI. DNA for the CDR3: TGTGCCAGCACCCGGACAGCCTCCCATAATTCACCCCTCCACTTT. Its protein product is CASTRTASHNSPLHF.

The chain combines TRBV7-6 with TRBJ2-2; D gene uncertain. The CDR3 has 16 residues. In germline, CDR1 is SGHVS, CDR2 FNYEAQ. With 1 base removed from V and 2 bases from J, the gap between germline ends came to 11 bases. CDR3 sequence reads: CASSLGLSHNTGELFF. Written as DNA, the CDR3 is TGTGCCAGCAGCTTAGGACTGTCGCATAACACCGGGGAGCTGTTTTTT.

Comment on this clonotype: A read error may be the cause here, since a much bigger clone is one base away. The chain joins TRBV5-4 to TRBJ2-3; 8 bases match TRBD2. The CDR3 is made up of 14 amino acids. Germline V CDR1 and CDR2: SGHNT, YYREEE (reference sequence). The J segment lost 4 bases and the V segment lost 1 base, leaving 2 bases of the junction unmatched. The CDR3 DNA sequence: TGTGCCAGCAGCTTGTTCGGGGGGGCAGATACGCAGTATTTT. This codes for CASSLFGGADTQYF.

This clonotype was observed a few times. This chain links TRBV5-4 with TRBJ2-3, with D perhaps TRBD1 (5 bases). CDR3 length equals 15 residues. V gave up 4 bases and J gave up 4 bases, with 16 bases separating them. Germline V gene lookup returns CDR1 SGHNT and CDR2 YYREEE (reference sequence). The CDR3 is CASSAMLQGPDTQYF. As DNA, the CDR3 is TGTGCCAGCAGCGCGATGCTTCAGGGTCCAGATACGCAGTATTTT.

This clonotype showed up just a few times. The rearrangement links TRBV7-6 to TRBJ2-5; the D call may be TRBD1 or TRBD2 (5 bases each). Germline lookup yields CDR1 SGHVS and CDR2 FNYEAQ. This CDR3 has 13 amino acids. V lost 5 bases and J lost 5, with 12 bases in between. For the CDR3, the DNA is TGTGCCAGCAGCCAGGACTGGGGGGAGACCCAGTACTTC. Translated, it gives CASSQDWGETQYF.

By frequency in the sample, this clonotype is medium-sized. V is TRBV5-1 and J is TRBJ2-3; 13 bases align to TRBD2. Trimming at V came to 2 bases and at J to 3 bases, leaving 6 bases not matched to a gene. The CDR3 is 17 amino acids. Germline CDR1 is SGHRS and CDR2 is YFSETQ. The DNA of the CDR3 is TGCGCCAGCAGCTTCACCACTAGCGGGGGGGCGACAGATACGCAGTATTTT. Translation gives CASSFTTSGGATDTQYF.

This clonotype was seen ten or more times. The chain combines TRBV6-5 with TRBJ1-2; D is possibly TRBD1 (5 bases). The ends were cut back, 6 bases at V and 8 bases at J, with 16 bases in the middle. The CDR3 spans 13 residues. The germline V gene has CDR1 MNHEY and CDR2 SVGAGI. CDR3 coding DNA: TGTGCCAGCAGAACACCCGGGGGGAAAGGCTACACCTTC. It codes for CASRTPGGKGYTF.

This clonotype has ten or more counts. V gene TRBV4-3 combines with J gene TRBJ2-3; D is unresolved. Deletions cut 4 bases from V and 4 bases from J, with 15 bases between. This CDR3 comprises 15 residues. Germline V gene data show CDR1 as LGHNA and CDR2 as YSLEER. CDR3 DNA: TGCGCCAGCAGCCCTCTAGGTTCCTCTGCAGATACGCAGTATTTT. This encodes CASSPLGSSADTQYF.

This clonotype was seen only a few times. The chain recombines TRBV2 with TRBJ1-3, with no clear D. Germline V gene lookup returns CDR1 SNHLY and CDR2 FYNNEI. The CDR3 loop spans 16 amino acids. Trimming removed 6 bases at V and 2 bases at J, with 17 bases between. The CDR3 bases are TGTGCCAGCAGCCGTGGACTATTAAGGGCTGGAAACACCATATATTTT. This encodes CASSRGLLRAGNTIYF.

V and J are TRBV5-1 and TRBJ1-1, with D possibly TRBD1 on 6 matching bases. The V end was cut by 0 bases, the J end by 3 bases, with 15 bases between. The CDR3 runs to 16 residues. CDR1 and CDR2 (germline): SGHRS, YFSETQ. In DNA, the CDR3 is TGCGCCAGCAGCTTGGCAGGGGCTGGTGTGTACACTGAAGCTTTCTTT. Its translation is CASSLAGAGVYTEAFF.

The rearrangement uses TRBV9 and TRBJ1-2; D is ambiguous. The germline V and J ends were trimmed by 5 bases and 2 bases, with 10 bases remaining between them. Germline loops: CDR1 SGDLS, CDR2 YYNGEE. The CDR3 loop spans 13 amino acids. CDR3: CASSPDMNYGYTF. The CDR3 nucleotides read TGTGCCAGCAGTCCCGACATGAACTATGGCTACACCTTC. The full variable domain, its missing parts supplied by reference TRBV9 and TRBJ1-2, is DSGVTQTPKHLITATGQRVTLRCSPRSGDLSVYWYQQSLDQGLQFLIQYYNGEERAKGNILERFSAQQFPDLHSELNLSSLELGDSALYFCASSPDMNYGYTFGSGTRLTVV.

This clonotype was seen repeatedly, ten times or more. The chain employs TRBV7-9 and TRBJ2-7, with D hard to call. The V end lost 1 base, the J end lost 5 bases, and 12 bases lay between the germline ends. Germline CDR1 is SEHNR and CDR2 is FQNEAQ (reference sequence). CDR3 length: 14 residues. CDR3 DNA: TGTGCCAGCAGCTTAGGGGAATCCCCACACGAGCAGTACTTC. Encoded protein: CASSLGESPHEQYF.

This clonotype has just a few counts. This sequence joins TRBV11-2 and TRBJ2-1; no firm D call. The CDR3 length is 15 residues. Germline V gives CDR1 SGHAT, CDR2 FQNNGV. V lost 1 base, J lost 9 bases, and 16 bases lay in between. The CDR3 DNA follows: TGTGCCAGCAGCTTAGCTCTTAGGTCGGGTCGTGAGCAGTTCTTC. Translating it yields CASSLALRSGREQFF.

The V and J genes are TRBV20-1 and TRBJ1-4; D uncertain. The V end lost 5 bases, the J end lost 8 bases, and 18 bases lay between the germline ends. Germline CDR1 DFQATT, CDR2 SNEGSKA (reference sequence). This CDR3 contains 14 residues. CDR3: CSAPAGAFHEKLFF. CDR3 in DNA: TGCAGTGCTCCTGCGGGTGCGTTTCACGAAAAACTGTTTTTT.

To note about this clonotype: It is unclear where the CDR3 begins or ends on the DNA, so no DNA is shown, and the CDR3 is as TCRdb lists it. The genes are TRBV6-6 and TRBJ1-1; the DNA was not used to check the table's D call, TRBD1. The CDR3 is made up of 15 amino acids, end residues included. Germline V CDR1 and CDR2: MNHNY, SVGAGI (reference sequence). This chain's CDR3 is CASSYSSSGRGQAFF.

This clonotype occurred a few times. The J gene is TRBJ2-2, the V gene TRBV18, with no clear D. Per germline, CDR1 KGHSH and CDR2 LQKENI. Trimming shortened V by 0 bases and J by 5 bases, and 4 bases separated the two germline ends. There are 13 residues in the CDR3. CDR3 nucleotide sequence: TGTGCCAGCTCACCACCGTTAACCGGGGAGCTGTTTTTT. Protein: CASSPPLTGELFF.